These 19 T cell receptor beta chains share one sample of origin, sequenced in a study of shared clonotypes between healthy human individuals. Sequenced by immunoSEQ multiplex PCR; TCRdb stores in-frame clones only, minus some. The sample lists about 1.1 million clones; 70% to 80% were seen once. Sequencing used memory CD4+ T cells from PBMCs. Described subset: CD45RA-negative fraction. The receptors shown here come from a man younger than 30 in good health. Some clones in this sample may be carry-over from other donors' samples.

This chain links TRBV28 with TRBJ2-3; TRBD2 matches at 10 bases. The length of the CDR3 is 15 residues. CDR1 is MDHEN and CDR2 is SYDVKM in the germline V gene. The V segment lost 2 bases and the J segment 2 bases; nucleotides outside the gene matches: 1. This CDR3 reads CASSLGTSVTDTQYF. CDR3 in DNA: TGTGCCAGCAGTTTAGGGACTAGCGTCACAGATACGCAGTATTTT.

V usage is TRBV4-3 and J usage is TRBJ2-5; TRBD2 matches 11 bases. Germline V lookup: CDR1 LGHNA, CDR2 YSLEER. CDR3 size: 15 residues. The V segment lost 5 bases and the J segment 2 bases; nucleotides outside the gene matches: 4. The CDR3 loop is CASSSSGRPQETQYF. The CDR3 coding sequence is TGCGCCAGCAGCTCTAGCGGGAGGCCACAAGAGACCCAGTACTTC.

The rearrangement joins TRBV6-6 to TRBJ2-7; 7 bases match TRBD1. The germline CDR1 and CDR2 sequences are MNHNY and SVGAGI (reference sequence). The CDR3 is 15 amino acids. The J segment lost 3 bases and the V segment lost 0 bases, leaving 5 bases of the junction unmatched. This CDR3 reads CASSYSSRGFYEQYF. The CDR3 region has the DNA TGTGCCAGCAGTTACTCAAGCAGGGGGTTCTACGAGCAGTACTTC.

This clone came up many times. The chain recombines TRBV6-1 with TRBJ2-7; 9 positions match TRBD1. This CDR3 has 12 amino acids. With V trimmed by 4 bases and J by 12 bases, 7 bases remained unmatched. The germline V gene encodes CDR1 MNHNS and CDR2 SASEGT. The CDR3 sequence: CASSGTGDYRYF. As DNA, the CDR3 is TGTGCCAGCAGTGGGACAGGGGACTATCGGTACTTC.

V is TRBV6-1 and J is TRBJ1-1, with 9 bases lining up with TRBD1. CDR1 is MNHNS and CDR2 is SASEGT in the germline V gene. Trimming cost V 5 bases and J 4 bases; bases outside gene matches: 2. This CDR3 is built from 13 residues. CDR3 region: CASSKTGGTEAFF. The CDR3 DNA follows: TGTGCCAGCAGTAAGACAGGGGGCACTGAAGCTTTCTTT.

This clone was picked up a small number of times. The V call is TRBV4-2, the J call TRBJ2-5; TRBD2 aligns across 10 bases. CDR3 length equals 19 residues. The ends lost 0 bases at V and 4 bases at J; junction bases unmatched: 14. CDR1 and CDR2 from the germline V gene are LGHNA and YNFKEQ. The CDR3 DNA reads as TGTGCCAGCAGCCAAGAAAGGGCTAGCGGGAGTGTCGGAGGAGAGACCCAGTACTTC. It is translated as CASSQERASGSVGGETQYF.

The genes are TRBV6-1 and TRBJ2-2; no firm D call. CDR1 is MNHNS, CDR2 SASEGT, per germline. The CDR3 spans 14 residues. The V end was cut by 1 base, the J end by 6 bases, with 9 bases between. DNA for the CDR3: TGTGCCAGCAGTGAAGTAACCCCGCCCGGGGAGCTGTTTTTT. This sequence encodes CASSEVTPPGELFF.

The chain recombines TRBV5-8 with TRBJ2-7, with 8 bases identical to TRBD1. CDR1 and CDR2 (germline): SGHTS, YDEGEE. The trim removed 4 bases at V and 2 bases at J, leaving 11 bases unmatched. CDR3 length equals 16 residues. In DNA, the CDR3 is TGTGCCAGCAGCACCGGTCCGGGACAGGCTCCCTACGAGCAGTACTTC. It codes for CASSTGPGQAPYEQYF.

CDR3 DNA: TGTGCCAGCAGCCCAGGGGGCCTAGAGACCCAGTACTTC. Translated, it gives CASSPGGLETQYF. V and J are TRBV11-1 and TRBJ2-5; 8 nucleotides match TRBD1. Trimming took 5 bases from V and 4 from J; bases not matched to a gene: 3. The CDR3 is 13 amino acids. Germline CDR1 is SGHAT and CDR2 is FQDESV (reference sequence).

This chain uses TRBV29-1 with TRBJ2-1, with D perhaps matching TRBD1 or TRBD2 (5 bases each). CDR1 and CDR2 from the germline V gene are SQVTM and ANQGSEA. CDR3 length: 17 residues. Trimming cost V 5 bases and J 0 bases, with 20 bases left between them. CDR3 sequence: CSVPMGRALSSYNEQFF. Here the CDR3 DNA reads TGCAGCGTTCCCATGGGGCGGGCCCTTAGCTCCTACAATGAGCAGTTCTTC.

J is TRBJ1-1 and V is TRBV5-4; D is uncertain. Trimming took 4 bases from V and 1 from J, leaving 14 bases between them. Germline CDR1 and CDR2: SGHNT and YYREEE (reference sequence). CDR3 length equals 15 residues. The CDR3 protein is CASSPPRARNTEAFF. The CDR3 DNA reads as TGTGCCAGCAGCCCCCCTCGGGCCCGGAACACTGAAGCTTTCTTT.

CDR3: CASSQTSGNTIYF. CDR3 coding DNA: TGTGCCAGCAGTCAGACTTCGGGAAACACCATATATTTT. The chain couples TRBV7-2 to TRBJ1-3; D not certain. The CDR3 extends over 13 amino acids. V gave up 6 bases and J gave up 4 bases, with 10 bases separating them. Germline CDR1 reads SGHTA; CDR2 reads FQGNSA.

This chain uses TRBV10-3 with TRBJ2-3, with unresolved D. Deletions cut 11 bases from V and 6 bases from J, with 18 bases between. The germline V gene has CDR1 ENHRY and CDR2 SYGVKD. This CDR3 is 13 amino acids long. CDR3 in amino acids: CALSIVLADTQYF. CDR3 in DNA: TGTGCCCTCTCGATCGTTCTCGCGGATACGCAGTATTTT.

This chain connects TRBV6-1 to TRBJ1-2; no clear D. V was clipped by 0 bases and J by 1 base, with 9 bases between them. Germline loops: CDR1 MNHNS, CDR2 SASEGT. The CDR3 sequence is 15 residues long. CDR3 DNA: TGTGCCAGCAGTGAAGCGGCATGGGGTAACTATGGCTACACCTTC. The encoded protein is CASSEAAWGNYGYTF.

V gene TRBV6-5 combines with J gene TRBJ1-4; a weak D match, TRBD1 (5 bases). The germline gives CDR1 MNHEY, CDR2 SVGAGI. The CDR3 sequence is 16 residues long. V was shortened by 0 bases and J by 8 bases, with 16 bases between the two germline ends. The CDR3 spells CASSYSGQPRDEKLFF. In nucleotides, the CDR3 is TGTGCCAGCAGTTACTCGGGCCAGCCGAGGGACGAAAAACTGTTTTTT.

This sequence joins TRBV11-2 and TRBJ2-7; tentatively, D is TRBD1 (5 bases). Trimming took 5 bases from V and 6 from J, leaving 11 bases between them. The CDR3 spans 12 residues. Looked up from germline, CDR1 is SGHAT and CDR2 is FQNNGV. The CDR3 loop reads CASSPRGGEQYF. As DNA, the CDR3 is TGTGCCAGCAGCCCTAGGGGTGGCGAGCAGTACTTC.

The CDR3 coding sequence is TGTGCCTGGAGACAGGGGGCTGGAAACACCATATATTTT. It is translated as CAWRQGAGNTIYF. The chain employs TRBV30 and TRBJ1-3, with 8 bases identical to TRBD1. CDR1 and CDR2 from the germline V gene are GTSNPN and SVGIG (reference sequence). This CDR3 has 13 amino acids. V lost 3 bases to trimming and J lost 2 bases; unmatched junction nucleotides: 0.

As for this clone: Other DNA sequences of this sample code for an identical CDR3. The chain recombines TRBV14 with TRBJ1-2; TRBD1 matches at 11 bases. The ends lost 6 bases at V and 2 bases at J; junction bases unmatched: 5. Germline V lookup: CDR1 SGHDN, CDR2 FVKESK. The CDR3 has 15 amino acids. CDR3 protein: CASSRRDRGNYGYTF. CDR3 sequence (DNA): TGTGCCAGCAGTCGCCGGGACAGGGGGAACTATGGCTACACCTTC.

The CDR3 spells CASSLVTSSEQYF. CDR3 in DNA: TGTGCCAGCAGCTTGGTGACTAGCTCCGAGCAGTACTTC. The chain employs TRBV5-8 and TRBJ2-7; TRBD2 agrees at 7 bases. Germline V CDR1 and CDR2: SGHTS, YDEGEE. The CDR3 spans 13 residues. Germline trimming cut 0 bases from V and 6 bases from J; bases unmatched to any gene: 3.